Sequencing of this T cell receptor (beta chain) was carried out in a study of cytomegalovirus exposure and HLA in healthy donors. Across the study: In terms of ancestry, the Caucasian-associated cluster contained about 81% of the approximately 400 genotyped donors.

Study results and limitations: Association of 15,000 to 20,000 TCR beta sequences with HLA alleles was found at 0.05 false discovery rate in a later analysis.

PCR amplification relied on 60 Vbeta primers (plus 13 Jbeta primers). The data were produced by immunoSEQ multiplex PCR, yet TCRdb's version contains in-frame clones alone and is incomplete. The repertoire consists of some 150,000 clones, with roughly three quarters occurring once and the leading ten covering about 1%. The CDR3 runs to 15 residues. V dropped 5 bases and J dropped 3 bases, with 16 bases sitting between them. Germline CDR1 SEHNR, CDR2 FQNEAQ (reference sequence). This clone has just a few counts. Its specificity is unknown. This TCR came from a male donor in good health and CMV-seronegative. The rearrangement joins TRBV7-9 to TRBJ1-1, with unresolved D. The sample comprised PBMCs. The CDR3 DNA sequence: TGTGCCAGCAGCCCGACCGGGCCGGGGTACACTGAAGCTTTCTTT. Translation gives CASSPTGPGYTEAFF.